The 3 T cell receptor beta chains given below trace back to one sample, sequenced in a study of radiation and T cells in renal cell carcinoma. Libraries were prepared by immunoSEQ multiplex PCR; TCRdb keeps only in-frame clonotypes and omits some of them. The top ten clones hold roughly 10% of a sample with roughly 86,000 clones, 70% to 90% of them seen once. Time point described: blood 4 weeks post-SBRT, at nephrectomy. The treatment denotes: 15 Gy SBRT to primary tumor, nephrectomy 4 weeks later. This specimen was blood, taken from a patient whose treatment included radiotherapy and nephrectomy. The origin of the receptors is a middle-aged man with renal cell carcinoma.

The V call is TRBV6-1, the J call TRBJ1-5, with no clear D. The CDR3 extends over 15 amino acids. The germline V gene has CDR1 MNHNS and CDR2 SASEGT. Deletions cut 0 bases from V and 3 bases from J, with 9 bases between. CDR3 coding DNA: TGTGCCAGCAGTGAAGCCTCGGGCAACAATCAGCCCCAGCATTTT. Translating it yields CASSEASGNNQPQHF.

This chain connects TRBV7-2 to TRBJ2-7, with D possibly being TRBD1 (5 bases). Per the germline V gene, CDR1 is SGHTA and CDR2 is FQGNSA. V gave up 1 base and J gave up 4 bases, with 11 bases separating them. The CDR3 has 14 amino acids. The CDR3 nucleotides are TGTGCCAGCAGCTTAGGGCCAGGGAATTACGAGCAGTACTTC. It specifies CASSLGPGNYEQYF.

This clone is a singleton in its sample. The rearrangement joins TRBV6-5 to TRBJ1-4; 7 bases are shared with TRBD1. Germline-derived CDR1 and CDR2 are MNHEY and SVGAGI. The CDR3 runs to 15 residues. V lost 6 bases to trimming and J lost 8 bases; unmatched junction nucleotides: 12. The CDR3 DNA is TGTGCCAGCAGCTCGCGCTTGAACAGGGGCGAAAAACTGTTTTTT. Protein sequence: CASSSRLNRGEKLFF.